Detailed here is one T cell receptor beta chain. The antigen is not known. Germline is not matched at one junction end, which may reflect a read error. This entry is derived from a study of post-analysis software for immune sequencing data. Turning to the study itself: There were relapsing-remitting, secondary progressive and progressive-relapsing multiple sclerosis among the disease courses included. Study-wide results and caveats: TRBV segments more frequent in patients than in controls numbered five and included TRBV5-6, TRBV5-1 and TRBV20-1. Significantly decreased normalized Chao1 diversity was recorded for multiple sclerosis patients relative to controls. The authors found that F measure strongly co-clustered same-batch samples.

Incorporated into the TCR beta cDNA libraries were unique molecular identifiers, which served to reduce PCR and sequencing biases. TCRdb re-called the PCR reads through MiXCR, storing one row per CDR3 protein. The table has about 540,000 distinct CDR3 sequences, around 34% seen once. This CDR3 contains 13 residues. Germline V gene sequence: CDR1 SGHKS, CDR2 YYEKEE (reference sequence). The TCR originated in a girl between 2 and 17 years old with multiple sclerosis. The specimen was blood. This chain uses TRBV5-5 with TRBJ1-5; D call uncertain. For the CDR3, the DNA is TGTGCCAGCAGCTCATATAGCGATCAGCCCCAGCATTTT. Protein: CASSSYSDQPQHF.